A selection of T cell receptor beta chains follows, all from one sample in a study of beta chain features in type 1 diabetes. Clones were sequenced by immunoSEQ multiplex PCR, and TCRdb holds only the in-frame ones, with some missing. The sample has around 150,000 clones; 10% are singletons. The sequenced material came from central memory CD4+ T cells from blood. These receptors came from a man aged 25-40 years with type 1 diabetes. CDR3s include the opening cysteine and the closing phenylalanine or tryptophan. The D gene is left open where the match is weak. A clone size is listed for some rows: how often the clone was seen (once, few, many), or a class if it is expanded.

V gene	J gene	D gene	clone size	CDR3 DNA	CDR3 protein
TRBV15	TRBJ2-2	-	few	TGTGCCACCAGCAGAGATCGGGAAACCGGGGAGCTGTTTTTT	CATSRDRETGELFF
TRBV7-8	TRBJ2-1	TRBD1	-	TGTGCCAGCAGCATGAACAGGGGGCCCAATGAGCAGTTCTTC	CASSMNRGPNEQFF
TRBV7-3	TRBJ2-5	-	-	TGTGCCAGCTCCTCGGGGTCTGGACTTCAAGAGACCCAGTACTTC	CASSSGSGLQETQYF
TRBV10-3	TRBJ2-7	TRBD2	few	TGTGCCATCAGTGTCCCTAGCGGGAACGAGCAGTACTTC	CAISVPSGNEQYF
TRBV30	TRBJ1-3	-	few	TGTGCCTGGAGTTCTATCTCTGGAAACACCATATATTTT	CAWSSISGNTIYF
TRBV28	TRBJ2-7	-	-	TGTGCCAGCAGACGCCCGGGGGAGCAGTACTTC	CASRRPGEQYF
TRBV29-1	TRBJ1-1	TRBD1	many	TGCAGCGCCTCCCGGGACAGGCCCACTGAAGCTTTCTTT	CSASRDRPTEAFF
TRBV18	TRBJ1-5	TRBD1	-	TGTGCCAGCTCGCCGGGACAGGGGAACTATCAGCCCCAGCATTTT	CASSPGQGNYQPQHF
TRBV7-2	TRBJ2-5	-	few	TGTGCCAGCAGCCCCACGGGACTTCAAGAGACCCAGTACTTC	CASSPTGLQETQYF
TRBV18	TRBJ1-4	-	-	TGTGCCAGCTCACCAAACACAGCAACTAATGAAAAACTGTTTTTT	CASSPNTATNEKLFF
TRBV29-1	TRBJ2-7	TRBD2	few	TGCAGCGTCCGAAGGGGGCTAGCGGGAGGTGGGGGCTCCTACGAGCAGTACTTC	CSVRRGLAGGGGSYEQYF
TRBV7-9	TRBJ1-2	-	few	TGTGCCAGCAGCTTCCCGGGAGGGTACGGCTACACCTTC	CASSFPGGYGYTF
TRBV7-2	TRBJ2-1	-	-	TGTGCCAGCAGCTTAGGTGGTCCCTCCGGTGAGCAGTTCTTC	CASSLGGPSGEQFF
TRBV7-2	TRBJ2-4	-	-	TGTGCCAGCAGCACCCGGGGAGTAGCCAAAAACATTCAGTACTTC	CASSTRGVAKNIQYF
TRBV9	TRBJ2-1	TRBD2	few	TGTGCCAGCAGCGAAAGCGGGAACTCCTACAATGAGCAGTTCTTC	CASSESGNSYNEQFF
TRBV7-8	TRBJ2-1	TRBD2	-	TGTGCCAGCAGCCCACTAGCGGGAGGGTCCAATGAGCAGTTCTTC	CASSPLAGGSNEQFF
TRBV30	TRBJ2-1	TRBD2	-	TGTGCCTGGTCGGCGGGAGGACCATACAATGAGCAGTTCTTC	CAWSAGGPYNEQFF
TRBV7-2	TRBJ2-3	-	-	TGTGCCAGCAGCTCCACTGGCACAGATACGCAGTATTTT	CASSSTGTDTQYF
TRBV5-6	TRBJ2-3	TRBD2	-	TGTGCCAGCAGCTGGGGACTAGCGAAGGACGATACGCAGTATTTT	CASSWGLAKDDTQYF
TRBV7-2	TRBJ1-4	TRBD1	few	TGTGCCAGCAGCACGGACAGGGGAAATGAAAAACTGTTTTTT	CASSTDRGNEKLFF
TRBV6-5	TRBJ2-5	-	-	TGTGCCAGCAGCCCACGGGGGAGAACCCAGTACTTC	CASSPRGRTQYF
TRBV4-2	TRBJ2-5	-	few	TGTGCCAGCAGCCAAGACGTACTAGGAGAGACCCAGTACTTC	CASSQDVLGETQYF
TRBV2	TRBJ2-1	-	few	TGTGCCAGCAGTGAAGTCCGACTCGTGGAGGGTAATGAGCAGTTCTTC	CASSEVRLVEGNEQFF
TRBV5-1	TRBJ2-7	TRBD2	-	TGCGCCAGCAGCTTGACTAGCGGGAGCAGCGAGCAGTACTTC	CASSLTSGSSEQYF
TRBV2	TRBJ1-2	-	-	TGTGCCAGCAGTGATGTGGCAGACTATGGCTACACCTTC	CASSDVADYGYTF
TRBV4-2	TRBJ1-1	TRBD1	few	TGTGCCAGCAGCTTGCGTCCCCCAGGACAGGCGAACACTGAAGCTTTCTTT	CASSLRPPGQANTEAFF
TRBV7-2	TRBJ2-1	-	-	TGTGCCAGCGCGCAAGTTCTAGCCTCGTCAGAGCAGTTCTTC	CASAQVLASSEQFF
TRBV18	TRBJ1-1	TRBD1	few	TGTGCCAGCTCACCAGGGGACAGAAGATCGACTGAAGCTTTCTTT	CASSPGDRRSTEAFF
TRBV4-2	TRBJ2-3	-	-	TGTGCCAGCAGCCAAGGGGCTAGCAAAGCACAAGATACGCAGTATTTT	CASSQGASKAQDTQYF
TRBV27	TRBJ1-3	-	-	TGTGCCAGCAGTTTATCCGGCAGGCTGGGAAACACCATATATTTT	CASSLSGRLGNTIYF
TRBV28	TRBJ1-2	-	few	TGTGCCAGCAGTAAAGAGGCGGGTCGAGGCTACACCTTC	CASSKEAGRGYTF
TRBV29-1	TRBJ2-2	-	few	TGCAGCGTTGTCACAGGGAGGGGAAACACCGGGGAGCTGTTTTTT	CSVVTGRGNTGELFF
TRBV6-5	TRBJ2-5	TRBD2	-	TGTGCCAGCAGCTCACCTAGCGGGAGCCAAGAGACCCAGTACTTC	CASSSPSGSQETQYF
TRBV28	TRBJ2-5	-	-	TGTGCCAGCAGTTTCCAGCGGACCCAGTACTTC	CASSFQRTQYF
TRBV7-9	TRBJ2-3	TRBD1	-	TGTGCCAGCAGCTCACAGGGGGCCGCAGATACGCAGTATTTT	CASSSQGAADTQYF
TRBV28	TRBJ2-7	TRBD2	few	TGTGCCAGCAGTCCTTCCTCGAGCGGGAGAGTTGCTTGGGAGCAGTACTTC	CASSPSSSGRVAWEQYF
TRBV7-3	TRBJ2-4	TRBD1	many	TGTGCCAGCAGCTTAATGGGACAGGGGTCCAAAAACATTCAGTACTTC	CASSLMGQGSKNIQYF
TRBV7-8	TRBJ2-7	TRBD1	-	TGTGCCAGCAGCGGCGGACAGGGTTCTGGGGAGCAGTACTTC	CASSGGQGSGEQYF
TRBV27	TRBJ2-3	-	-	TGTGCCAGCAGCCTCAGGGGAGATACGCAGTATTTT	CASSLRGDTQYF
TRBV30	TRBJ1-4	-	-	TGTGCCTGGAGTGTAAGGGCCGGGAGTGAAAAACTGTTTTTT	CAWSVRAGSEKLFF
TRBV5-1	TRBJ2-4	TRBD2	-	TGCGCCAGCAGCTCAGAACCGACTAGCGAAATGATAGCCAAAAACATTCAGTACTTC	CASSSEPTSEMIAKNIQYF
TRBV29-1	TRBJ1-2	-	-	TGCAGCGCGAGACAGAACTATGGCTACACCTTC	CSARQNYGYTF
TRBV6-5	TRBJ2-5	-	few	TGTGCCAGCAGTTACTCGGAGGGGCTAAAGACCCAGTACTTC	CASSYSEGLKTQYF
TRBV7-9	TRBJ1-2	TRBD1	few	TGTGCCAGCAGCCCAGGGGGCTCCTATGGCTACACCTTC	CASSPGGSYGYTF
TRBV9	TRBJ2-7	-	-	TGTTTGGGGCTTTCCTCCTACGAGCAGTACTTC	CLGLSSYEQYF
TRBV7-3	TRBJ2-6	-	few	TGTGCCAGCAGCTTAGGACACTCTGGGGCCAACGTCCTGACTTTC	CASSLGHSGANVLTF
TRBV6-5	TRBJ2-5	-	many	TGTGCCAGCTCGAGAGGGTTCGGAGAGACCCAGTACTTC	CASSRGFGETQYF
TRBV19	TRBJ2-5	TRBD2	-	TGTGCCAGTAGCACTAGCGGGCCAGAGACCCAGTACTTC	CASSTSGPETQYF
TRBV27	TRBJ2-3	-	few	TGTGCCAGCAGTACCGACAGGAATACGCAGTATTTT	CASSTDRNTQYF
TRBV6-6	TRBJ2-7	TRBD2	many	TGTGCCAGCAGTAACCCGGGAGGGACCTACGAGCAGTACTTC	CASSNPGGTYEQYF
TRBV6-5	TRBJ2-2	-	few	TGTGCCAGCAGTTTCGGGCTAGCACCCTCCGGGGAGCTGTTTTTT	CASSFGLAPSGELFF
TRBV11-2	TRBJ2-5	-	few	TGTGCCAGCAGCTTAAATCCGGGGTACCAAGAGACCCAGTACTTC	CASSLNPGYQETQYF
TRBV7-9	TRBJ1-2	TRBD1	-	TGTGCCAGCAGTCCCGGACAGGGTACACGCTATGGCTACACCTTC	CASSPGQGTRYGYTF
TRBV5-1	TRBJ2-3	TRBD1	-	TGCGCCAGCAGCCAACCTTCAGGGGGCGCAGATACGCAGTATTTT	CASSQPSGGADTQYF
TRBV19	TRBJ2-1	TRBD2	-	TGTGCCAGTAGTTTGGGACTAGCAATGCTCTTC	CASSLGLAMLF
TRBV7-2	TRBJ2-7	-	many	TGTGCCAGCAGTTTAGGGCGGGACCGCTACGAGCAGTACTTC	CASSLGRDRYEQYF
TRBV7-8	TRBJ2-3	TRBD2	-	TGTGCCAGCAGCAAACTAGCGGCTAGCACAGATACGCAGTATTTT	CASSKLAASTDTQYF
TRBV7-3	TRBJ2-1	TRBD1	-	TGTGCCAGCAGCCCCGGGACAGGGATGTATGATGAGCAGTTCTTC	CASSPGTGMYDEQFF